These T cell receptor beta chains were read from a single sample in a study of cytomegalovirus exposure and HLA in healthy donors. Sequencing used immunoSEQ multiplex PCR; TCRdb keeps in-frame clones, though not all of them. The table records 150,000 or so clones, roughly 80% of them present only once. The material sequenced was PBMCs. The receptors here all came from a middle-aged woman in good health and CMV-seronegative. The CDR3 runs from the conserved cysteine through the conserved F or W. Fields, in order: D gene, clone size, J gene, V gene, CDR3 protein, CDR3 DNA. A D gene is named only where the DNA matches it firmly. Clone size, where shown, is once, few, many, or a class for clones that have expanded.

NA NA TRBJ1-5 TRBV5-8 CASSLDRQGSNQPQHF TGTGCCAGCAGCTTGGATCGCCAGGGTAGCAATCAGCCCCAGCATTTT
NA NA TRBJ2-2 TRBV7-9 CASSFGGFNTGELFF TGTGCCAGCAGCTTCGGCGGATTCAACACCGGGGAGCTGTTTTTT
NA NA TRBJ2-3 TRBV9 CASSGGSGTSTDTQYF TGTGCCAGCAGTGGGGGGAGCGGTACTAGCACAGATACGCAGTATTTT
NA NA TRBJ1-5 TRBV6-1 CASSANTGTPNQPQHF TGTGCCAGCAGTGCTAATACAGGGACCCCAAATCAGCCCCAGCATTTT
NA NA TRBJ1-5 TRBV13 CASSHGAGNQPQHF TGTGCCAGCAGCCATGGGGCAGGCAATCAGCCCCAGCATTTT
NA NA TRBJ1-6 TRBV25-1 CASSEFGQGNSPLHF TGTGCCAGCAGTGAATTCGGGCAGGGGAATTCACCCCTCCACTTT
NA NA TRBJ2-3 TRBV6-1 CASSGQTTDTQYF TGTGCCAGCAGTGGACAGACCACAGATACGCAGTATTTT
TRBD2 NA TRBJ2-1 TRBV11-3 CASSFIERETEQFF TGTGCCAGCAGCTTTATTGAGCGGGAGACTGAGCAGTTCTTC
NA NA TRBJ1-1 TRBV12-5 CASGLTTGSPIEAFF TGTGCTAGTGGTTTGACGACAGGAAGCCCTATTGAAGCTTTCTTT
TRBD1 NA TRBJ1-4 TRBV28 CASSSRGTGSEKLFF TGTGCCAGCAGTTCAAGGGGGACAGGGAGTGAAAAACTGTTTTTT
NA NA TRBJ2-2 TRBV27 CASSLVIAGELFF TGTGCCAGCAGTTTAGTTATCGCCGGGGAGCTGTTTTTT
TRBD1 once TRBJ2-1 TRBV6-5 CASSSYRGPEQFF TGTGCCAGCAGTTCGTACAGGGGACCTGAGCAGTTCTTC
TRBD1 NA TRBJ1-1 TRBV18 CASSDRENMNTEAFF TGTGCCAGCTCAGACAGGGAAAACATGAACACTGAAGCTTTCTTT
TRBD1 few TRBJ1-1 TRBV13 CASSLYRGNTEAFF TGTGCCAGCAGCTTATACAGGGGGAACACTGAAGCTTTCTTT
NA NA TRBJ1-2 TRBV7-2 CASSPGAGRRYGYTF TGTGCCAGCAGCCCCGGGGCGGGACGGAGGTATGGCTACACCTTC
NA NA TRBJ1-1 TRBV6-1 CASSGTRETEAFF TGTGCCAGCAGTGGGACCAGGGAAACTGAAGCTTTCTTT
TRBD1 NA TRBJ2-1 TRBV29-1 CTSTFFRDSYNEQFF TGCACCTCAACTTTCTTCCGGGACAGCTACAATGAGCAGTTCTTC
NA NA TRBJ1-5 TRBV5-1 CASSLGSGPNQPQHF TGCGCCAGCAGCTTGGGGTCAGGGCCTAATCAGCCCCAGCATTTT
NA NA TRBJ2-7 TRBV19 CASSPGGAHSYEQYF TGTGCCAGTAGTCCGGGCGGGGCGCACTCCTACGAGCAGTACTTC
NA NA TRBJ2-1 TRBV7-8 CASSLIRSPNEQFF TGTGCCAGCAGCTTAATACGGTCTCCGAATGAGCAGTTCTTC
TRBD1 NA TRBJ1-1 TRBV6-1 CASSESKQGTEAFF TGTGCCAGCAGTGAATCGAAACAGGGGACTGAAGCTTTCTTT
NA NA TRBJ1-1 TRBV30 CAWSPPSSSGKAFF TGTGCCTGGAGTCCCCCGAGTAGCAGCGGTAAAGCTTTCTTT